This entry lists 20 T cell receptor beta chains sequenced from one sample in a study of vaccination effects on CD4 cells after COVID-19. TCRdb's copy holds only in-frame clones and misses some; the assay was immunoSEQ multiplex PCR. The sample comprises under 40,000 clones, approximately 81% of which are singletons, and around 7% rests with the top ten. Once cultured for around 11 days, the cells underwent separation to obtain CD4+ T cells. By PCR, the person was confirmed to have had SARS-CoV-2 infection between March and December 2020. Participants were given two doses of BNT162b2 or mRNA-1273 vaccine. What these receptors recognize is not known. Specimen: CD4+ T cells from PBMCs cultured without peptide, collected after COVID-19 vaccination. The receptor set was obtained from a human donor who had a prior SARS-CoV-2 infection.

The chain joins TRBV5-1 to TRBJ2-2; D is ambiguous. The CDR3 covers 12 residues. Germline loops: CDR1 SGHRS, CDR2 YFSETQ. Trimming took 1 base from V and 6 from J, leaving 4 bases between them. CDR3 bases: TGCGCCAGCAGCTTGTATCCCGGGGAGCTGTTTTTT. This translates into CASSLYPGELFF.

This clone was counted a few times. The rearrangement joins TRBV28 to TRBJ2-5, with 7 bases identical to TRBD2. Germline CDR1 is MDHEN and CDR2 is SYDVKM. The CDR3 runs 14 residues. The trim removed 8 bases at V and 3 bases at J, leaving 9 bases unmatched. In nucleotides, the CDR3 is TGTGCCAGCGGATCCCGGCGGGAGAAAGAGACCCAGTACTTC. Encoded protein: CASGSRREKETQYF.

The CDR3, as DNA: TGTGCCAGCCAACTAGCGGGAGTGGACAATGAGCAGTTCTTC. Protein product: CASQLAGVDNEQFF. V usage is TRBV2 and J usage is TRBJ2-1, with 11 bases that match TRBD2. Losses at the gene ends were 8 bases for V and 5 bases for J; bases not matched to a gene: 5. CDR1 SNHLY and CDR2 FYNNEI come from the germline V gene. The CDR3 length is 14 residues.

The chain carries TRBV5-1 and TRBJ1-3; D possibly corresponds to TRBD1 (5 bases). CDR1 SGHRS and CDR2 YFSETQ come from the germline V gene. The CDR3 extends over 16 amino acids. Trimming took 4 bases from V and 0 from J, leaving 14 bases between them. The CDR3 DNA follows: TGCGCCAGCAGCCTAGGGGCAGCAGTCTCTGGAAACACCATATATTTT. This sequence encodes CASSLGAAVSGNTIYF. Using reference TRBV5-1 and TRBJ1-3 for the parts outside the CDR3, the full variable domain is KAGVTQTPRYLIKTRGQQVTLSCSPISGHRSVSWYQQTPGQGLQFLFEYFSETQRNKGNFPGRFSGRQFSNSRSEMNVSTLELGDSALYLCASSLGAAVSGNTIYFGEGSWLTVV.

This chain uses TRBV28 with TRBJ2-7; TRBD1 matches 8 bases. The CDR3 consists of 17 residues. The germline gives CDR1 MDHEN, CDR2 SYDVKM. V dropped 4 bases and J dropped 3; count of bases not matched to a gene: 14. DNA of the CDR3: TGTGCCAGCAGTTCCCCGTACCGGGACAGGCGAATCTACGAGCAGTACTTC. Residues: CASSSPYRDRRIYEQYF.

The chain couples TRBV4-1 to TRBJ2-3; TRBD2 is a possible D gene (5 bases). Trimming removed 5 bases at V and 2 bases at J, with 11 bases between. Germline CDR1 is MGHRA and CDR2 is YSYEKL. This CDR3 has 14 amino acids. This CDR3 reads CASSVSGLTDTQYF. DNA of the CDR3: TGCGCCAGCAGCGTCAGTGGACTCACAGATACGCAGTATTTT.

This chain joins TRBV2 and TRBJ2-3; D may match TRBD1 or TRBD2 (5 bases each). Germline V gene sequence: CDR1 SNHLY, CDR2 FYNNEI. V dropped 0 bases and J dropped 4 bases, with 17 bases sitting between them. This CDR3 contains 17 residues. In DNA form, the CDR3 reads TGTGCCAGCAGTGAAGCGCTTACGGGGCGAGGCGCAGATACGCAGTATTTT. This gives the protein CASSEALTGRGADTQYF. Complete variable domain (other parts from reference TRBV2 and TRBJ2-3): EPEVTQTPSHQVTQMGQEVILRCVPISNHLYFYWYRQILGQKVEFLVSFYNNEISEKSEIFDDQFSVERPDGSNFTLKIRSTKLEDSAMYFCASSEALTGRGADTQYFGPGTRLTVL.

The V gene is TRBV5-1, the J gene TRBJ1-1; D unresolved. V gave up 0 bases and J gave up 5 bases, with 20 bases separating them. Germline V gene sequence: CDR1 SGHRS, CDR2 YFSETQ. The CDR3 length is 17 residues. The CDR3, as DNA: TGCGCCAGCAGCTTGGCCCTGTCAGCGACCGGCGGGACTGAAGCTTTCTTT. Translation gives CASSLALSATGGTEAFF.

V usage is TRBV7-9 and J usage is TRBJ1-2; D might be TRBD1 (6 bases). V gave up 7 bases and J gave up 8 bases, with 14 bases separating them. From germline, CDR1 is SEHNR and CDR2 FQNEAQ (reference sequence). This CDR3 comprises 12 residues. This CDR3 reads CASNKGGSGYTF. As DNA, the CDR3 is TGTGCCAGCAACAAAGGGGGTTCGGGCTACACCTTC.

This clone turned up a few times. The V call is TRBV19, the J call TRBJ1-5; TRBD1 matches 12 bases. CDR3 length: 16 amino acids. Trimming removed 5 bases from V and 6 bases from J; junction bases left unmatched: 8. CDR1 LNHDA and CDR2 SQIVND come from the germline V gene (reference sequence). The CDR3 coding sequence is TGTGCCAGTAGTCCCGGGGACAGGGGGCAGGGTCAGCCCCAGCATTTT. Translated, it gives CASSPGDRGQGQPQHF.

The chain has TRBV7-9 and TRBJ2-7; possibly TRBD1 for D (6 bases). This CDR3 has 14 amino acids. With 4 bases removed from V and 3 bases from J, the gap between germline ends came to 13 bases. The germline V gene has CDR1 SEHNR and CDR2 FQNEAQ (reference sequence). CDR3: CASSSLVGGYEQYF. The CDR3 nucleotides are TGTGCCAGCAGCTCATTGGTAGGGGGCTACGAGCAGTACTTC. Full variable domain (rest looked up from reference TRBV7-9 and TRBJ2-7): DTGVSQNPRHKITKRGQNVTFRCDPISEHNRLYWYRQTLGQGPEFLTYFQNEAQLEKSRLLSDRFSAERPKGSFSTLEIQRTEQGDSAMYLCASSSLVGGYEQYFGPGTRLTVT.

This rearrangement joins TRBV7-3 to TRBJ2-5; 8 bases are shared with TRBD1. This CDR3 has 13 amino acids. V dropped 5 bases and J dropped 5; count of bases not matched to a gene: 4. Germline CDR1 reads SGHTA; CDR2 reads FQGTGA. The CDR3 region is CASSTGGAETQYF. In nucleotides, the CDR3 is TGTGCCAGCAGCACAGGGGGAGCTGAGACCCAGTACTTC.

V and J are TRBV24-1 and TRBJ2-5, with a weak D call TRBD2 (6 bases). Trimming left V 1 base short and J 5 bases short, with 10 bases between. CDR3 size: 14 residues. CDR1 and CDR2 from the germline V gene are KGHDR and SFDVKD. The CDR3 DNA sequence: TGTGCCACCAGTGATTTCGGAGGGGCGGAGACCCAGTACTTC. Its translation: CATSDFGGAETQYF.

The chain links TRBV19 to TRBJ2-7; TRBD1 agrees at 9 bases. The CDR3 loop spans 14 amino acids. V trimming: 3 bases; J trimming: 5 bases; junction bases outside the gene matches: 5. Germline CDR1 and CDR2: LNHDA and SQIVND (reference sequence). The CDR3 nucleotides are TGTGCCAGTAGTATTTGGGACAGGGTCGACGAGCAGTACTTC. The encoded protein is CASSIWDRVDEQYF.

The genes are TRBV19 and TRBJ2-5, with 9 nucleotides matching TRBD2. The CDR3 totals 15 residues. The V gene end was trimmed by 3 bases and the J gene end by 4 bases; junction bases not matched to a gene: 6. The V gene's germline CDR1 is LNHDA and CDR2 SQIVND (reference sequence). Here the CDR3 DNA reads TGTGCCAGTAGTATGGCGGGGGGGCCTTCAGAGACCCAGTACTTC. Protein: CASSMAGGPSETQYF.

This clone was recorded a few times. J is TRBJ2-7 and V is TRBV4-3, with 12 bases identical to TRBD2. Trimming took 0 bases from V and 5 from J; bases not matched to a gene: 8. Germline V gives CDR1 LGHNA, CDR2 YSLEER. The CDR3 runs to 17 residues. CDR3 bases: TGCGCCAGCAGCCAAGATTTTTCTAGCGGGAGGGCCCACGAGCAGTACTTC. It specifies CASSQDFSSGRAHEQYF.

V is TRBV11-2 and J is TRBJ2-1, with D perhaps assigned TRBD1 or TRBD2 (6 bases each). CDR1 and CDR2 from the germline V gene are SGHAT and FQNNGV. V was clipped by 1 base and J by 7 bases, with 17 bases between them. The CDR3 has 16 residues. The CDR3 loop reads CASSLVFGGRGNEQFF. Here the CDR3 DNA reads TGTGCCAGCAGCTTAGTTTTCGGGGGCCGGGGGAATGAGCAGTTCTTC.

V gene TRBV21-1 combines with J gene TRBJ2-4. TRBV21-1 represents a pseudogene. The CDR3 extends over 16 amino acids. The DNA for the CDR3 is TGTGCCAGCAGCAACTTCCCAAAGGCCAGTCTATACATTCAGTACTTC. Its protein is CASSNFPKASLYIQYF.

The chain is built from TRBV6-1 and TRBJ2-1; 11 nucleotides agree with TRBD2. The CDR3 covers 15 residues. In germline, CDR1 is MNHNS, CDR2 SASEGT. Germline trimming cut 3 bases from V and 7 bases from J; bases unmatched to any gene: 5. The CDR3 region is CASSDSGGARNEQFF. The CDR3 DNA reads TGTGCCAGCAGTGATAGCGGGGGGGCCAGGAATGAGCAGTTCTTC.

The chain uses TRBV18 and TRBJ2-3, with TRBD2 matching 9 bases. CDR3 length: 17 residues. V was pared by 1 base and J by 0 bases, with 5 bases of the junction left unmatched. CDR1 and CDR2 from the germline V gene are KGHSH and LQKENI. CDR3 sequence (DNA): TGTGCCAGCTCACCACGTTGGGCGGGAGGGAGCACAGATACGCAGTATTTT. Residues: CASSPRWAGGSTDTQYF.